This passage covers 5 T cell receptor beta chains from one sample sequenced in a study of T and B cells in COVID-19 patients (dated by TCRdb to 2018 to 2020). Genomic DNA extracted from blood was used in amounts of about 240-550 ng for amplification of TRB repertoires. Data came from an Illumina MiSeq. Multiplex PCR with BIOMED2 TRB-A/B primer pools was used to amplify TRB rearrangements. TCRdb passed the public sequencing reads through fastp at Q25 and MiXCR, retaining productive beta sequences. When rows share a CDR3 protein, they turn into one entry using the most common DNA and genes. The sample table holds 15,000 to 20,000 distinct CDR3 sequences, of which about 36% were seen once. Clones ranked in the top ten supply about 17% of the sample. The material sequenced was blood. The receptors were gathered from a human donor with active COVID-19.

This clonotype was observed a handful of times. The genes are TRBV27 and TRBJ2-1; 7 positions agree with TRBD1. Losses at the gene ends were 5 bases for V and 1 base for J; bases not matched to a gene: 5. The CDR3 length is 15 residues. Germline V gene lookup returns CDR1 MNHEY and CDR2 SMNVEV (reference sequence). DNA of the CDR3: TGTGCCAGCAGTCCCAGGGGGACGTCCTACAATGAGCAGTTCTTC. It encodes CASSPRGTSYNEQFF.

By sample share, this clonotype is medium-sized. The CDR3 DNA sequence: TGTGCCAGTACTGAGACAGGGGGAGGAGAGACCCAGTACTTC. Its protein product is CASTETGGGETQYF. The chain links TRBV19 to TRBJ2-5; TRBD1 matches 9 bases. The CDR3 covers 14 residues. Germline-derived CDR1 and CDR2 are LNHDA and SQIVND (reference sequence). Trimming removed 7 bases from V and 4 bases from J; junction bases left unmatched: 7.

The DNA for the CDR3 is TGTGCCAGCAGGTACGGCCCGGGACCTTATGGCTACACCTTC. Residues: CASRYGPGPYGYTF. The chain couples TRBV27 to TRBJ1-2; D may be TRBD1 (5 bases). CDR3 length: 14 amino acids. V lost 6 bases and J 5 bases, leaving 16 bases between the germline ends. The germline V gene has CDR1 MNHEY and CDR2 SMNVEV (reference sequence).

This clonotype was found a few times. The chain is built from TRBV6-5 and TRBJ1-6, with 7 bases that match TRBD1. The CDR3 is 15 amino acids. Unmatched junction bases numbered 12, after V lost 5 bases and J lost 11 bases. The V gene's germline CDR1 is MNHEY and CDR2 SVGAGI. The CDR3 protein is CASSEIKQGSAPLHF. In DNA form, the CDR3 reads TGTGCCAGCAGTGAGATTAAACAGGGGTCAGCACCCCTCCACTTT.

This clonotype was picked up a small number of times. This chain connects TRBV6-1 to TRBJ1-1; no clear D gene. Germline V gives CDR1 MNHNS, CDR2 SASEGT. This CDR3 has 14 amino acids. The ends were cut back, 3 bases at V and 1 base at J, with 9 bases in the middle. CDR3 coding DNA: TGTGCCAGCAGTGAGGTCACTACGAACACTGAAGCTTTCTTT. Protein: CASSEVTTNTEAFF.